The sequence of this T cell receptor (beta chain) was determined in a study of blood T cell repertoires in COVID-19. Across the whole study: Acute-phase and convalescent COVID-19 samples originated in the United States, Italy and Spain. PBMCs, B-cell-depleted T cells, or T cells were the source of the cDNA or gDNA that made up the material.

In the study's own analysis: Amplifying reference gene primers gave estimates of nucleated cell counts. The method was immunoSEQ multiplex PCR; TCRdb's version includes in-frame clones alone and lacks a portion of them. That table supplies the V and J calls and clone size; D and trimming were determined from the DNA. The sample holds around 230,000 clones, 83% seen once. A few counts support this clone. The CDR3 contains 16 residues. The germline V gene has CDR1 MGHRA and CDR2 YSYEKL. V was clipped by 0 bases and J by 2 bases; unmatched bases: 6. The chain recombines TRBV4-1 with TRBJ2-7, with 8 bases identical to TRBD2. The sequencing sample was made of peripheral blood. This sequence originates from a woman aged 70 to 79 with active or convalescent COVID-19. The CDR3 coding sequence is TGCGCCAGCAGCCAAGATCCGGGAGGGACGCCCTACGAGCAGTACTTC. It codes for CASSQDPGGTPYEQYF.